This TCR beta chain derives from a study of blood T cell repertoires in COVID-19. This table comes from immunoSEQ multiplex PCR, and its TCRdb copy is limited to in-frame clones, with some not included. The sample carries 270,000 or so clones, about nine tenths recorded once. The receptor was isolated from a woman between 40 and 55 years old who had recovered from COVID-19. The specimen was peripheral blood.

Written as DNA, the CDR3 is TGTGCCAGCAGCGCGTACAGGGGCTCTGGGGCCAACGTCCTGACTTTC. Its translation: CASSAYRGSGANVLTF. The chain couples TRBV25-1 to TRBJ2-6; 7 positions match TRBD1. V shed 6 bases, J shed 0 bases, and the junction held 5 bases outside the gene matches. Germline V gene lookup returns CDR1 MGHDK and CDR2 SYGVNS. This CDR3 is 16 amino acids long.